Listed below are T cell receptor beta chains from one sample, sequenced in a study of CD8+CD57+ T cells in acquired aplastic anemia. In TCRdb, the reads were re-called with MiXCR into one record per CDR3 protein. The sample holds around 170,000 distinct CDR3 sequences, just under 50% seen once. The sequenced material came from sorted CD4+, CD8+, or CD8+CD57+ T cells (not recorded which) from PBMCs. These receptors were collected from a human donor with aplastic anemia. Both conserved end residues are part of each CDR3. Each record gives: J gene, CDR3 length, V gene, clone size, D gene, CDR3 DNA, CDR3 protein. D genes are given only for firm matches. Clone size is shown for a subset of rows, as once, few, many or a class of expanded clone.

>TRBJ2-3|13|TRBV20-1|-|-
TGCAGTGTTAGAAGGGGTAGCACAGATACGCAGTATTTT
CSVRRGSTDTQYF
>TRBJ2-3|14|TRBV10-2|-|-
TGCGCCAGCAGTGGGGCCCCGCGCACAGATACGCAGTATTTT
CASSGAPRTDTQYF
>TRBJ1-1|14|TRBV25-1|-|-
TGTGCCACCCGGGGAGGGACACCCGGGCATGAAGCTTTCTTT
CATRGGTPGHEAFF
>TRBJ2-5|12|TRBV4-2|-|TRBD1
TGTGCCAGCAGCCAGACCACCGGGACAGGGTACTTC
CASSQTTGTGYF
>TRBJ1-2|15|TRBV11-3|many|-
TGTGCCAGCAGCTGGAGTTCGGGGTCAAACTATGGCTACACCTTC
CASSWSSGSNYGYTF
>TRBJ2-2|12|TRBV6-4|many|-
TGTGCCAGCAGTGACCTCACCGGGGAGCTGTTTTTT
CASSDLTGELFF
>TRBJ1-2|14|TRBV15|few|TRBD1
TGTGCCACCGAGAAAGGACAGGGGTTCTCTGGCTACACCTTC
CATEKGQGFSGYTF
>TRBJ2-3|19|TRBV13|-|TRBD1
TGTGCCAGCAGCCCACCGGACAGGCGGGCAGAGTGGAGCACAGATACGCAGTATTTT
CASSPPDRRAEWSTDTQYF
>TRBJ1-1|11|TRBV29-1|many|-
TGCAGCGTTGGTTTTGGCACTGAAGCTTTCTTT
CSVGFGTEAFF
>TRBJ1-5|15|TRBV2|-|-
TGTGCCAGCAGCCTCGGGACCCACGGGGATCAGCCCCAGCATTTT
CASSLGTHGDQPQHF
>TRBJ1-1|19|TRBV5-4|-|-
TGTGCCAGCAGCTTGAGCGGGGGCAGACCGCTTAGGATGAACACTGAAGCTTTCTTT
CASSLSGGRPLRMNTEAFF
>TRBJ1-3|16|TRBV19|many|-
TGTGCCAGTAGTTCCCTGAGTACGCGCTCTGGAAACACCATATATTTT
CASSSLSTRSGNTIYF
>TRBJ1-1|15|TRBV20-1|many|-
TGCAGTGCTAGAGATTTAGGGGGGGCTAGGACTGAAGCTTTCTTT
CSARDLGGARTEAFF
>TRBJ1-2|15|TRBV6-1|many|TRBD1
TGTGCCAGCAGACACGACGAGACAGGGGCGTATGGCTACACCTTC
CASRHDETGAYGYTF
>TRBJ1-6|18|TRBV25-1|once|-
TGTGCCAGCAGTCGATTTGGAGTAGCGGCAGGGCTCAACTCACCCCTCCACTTT
CASSRFGVAAGLNSPLHF
>TRBJ1-2|19|TRBV11-2|-|-
TGTGCCAGCAGCCCTGCCCGTCTCGGGCTTTCGAGGGGGGACTATGGCTACACCTTC
CASSPARLGLSRGDYGYTF